The clone carrying this T cell receptor beta chain is a singleton in its sample. The data originate from a study of shared clonotypes between healthy human individuals. Germline V CDR1 and CDR2: DFQATT, SNEGSKA (reference sequence). With 7 bases removed from V and 3 bases from J, the gap between germline ends came to 9 bases. The CDR3 has 11 amino acids. The method was immunoSEQ multiplex PCR; TCRdb's version includes in-frame clones alone and lacks a portion of them. Of millions of clones in the sample, over 90% are singletons; the top ten hold 0.3% to 0.4%. The clonotype originates from a man aged 18 to 35 in good health. Some clones in this sample may be carry-over from other donors' samples. The genes are TRBV20-1 and TRBJ1-2, with D perhaps matching TRBD1 (5 bases). The specimen was naive CD4+ T cells from PBMCs. Subset meaning: CD45RA+ positively selected. The CDR3 sequence: CSGPRDYGYTF. The CDR3, as DNA: TGCAGTGGCCCCAGGGACTATGGCTACACCTTC.